This T cell receptor (beta chain) was captured by sequencing in a study of blood T cell repertoires in COVID-19. Looking at the study overall: COVID-19 samples from acute and convalescent phases originated in the United States, Italy and Spain.

V shed 4 bases and J 0 bases; nucleotides not matched to a gene: 14. Germline lookup yields CDR1 KGHSH and CDR2 LQKENI. The CDR3 covers 20 residues. Study processing details: It was from reference gene primer amplification that nucleated cell counts were estimated. Here immunoSEQ multiplex PCR was the method, and the copy in TCRdb shows in-frame clones only, minus some. That table is the source of V, J and clone size, and D and trimming were worked out from the DNA. The repertoire holds 180,000 or so clones, with more than 65% as singletons. The clonotype comes from a human donor with acute or convalescent COVID-19. The donor label of this sample is uncertain. The V and J genes are TRBV18 and TRBJ2-6, with 8 bases identical to TRBD1. The sequenced material came from peripheral blood. The CDR3 spells CASSLRTGTGSFSGANVLTF. As DNA, the CDR3 is TGTGCCAGCTCACTCCGGACCGGGACAGGATCTTTCTCTGGGGCCAACGTCCTGACTTTC.